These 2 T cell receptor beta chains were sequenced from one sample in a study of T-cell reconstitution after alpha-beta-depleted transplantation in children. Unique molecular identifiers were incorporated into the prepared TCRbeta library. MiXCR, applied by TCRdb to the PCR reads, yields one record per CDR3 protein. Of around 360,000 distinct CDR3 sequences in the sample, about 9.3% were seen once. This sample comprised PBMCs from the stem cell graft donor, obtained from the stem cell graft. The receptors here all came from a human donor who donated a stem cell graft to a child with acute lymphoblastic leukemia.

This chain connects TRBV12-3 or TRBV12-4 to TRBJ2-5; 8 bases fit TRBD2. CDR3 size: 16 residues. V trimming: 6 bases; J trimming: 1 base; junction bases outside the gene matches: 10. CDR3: CASSRRSGSIQETQYF. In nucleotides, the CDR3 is TGTGCCAGCAGCCGTCGGAGCGGGAGTATCCAAGAGACCCAGTACTTC.

The CDR3 loop reads CASSVRQGDSGNTIYF. The CDR3, as DNA: TGTGCCAGCAGCGTTCGACAGGGGGACTCTGGAAACACCATATATTTT. The rearrangement links TRBV9 to TRBJ1-3; 9 bases agree with TRBD1. The V segment lost 2 bases and the J segment 0 bases; nucleotides outside the gene matches: 3. CDR3 length equals 16 residues. Germline lookup yields CDR1 SGDLS and CDR2 YYNGEE.